Presented here are 23 T cell receptor beta chains from one specimen sequenced in a study of T-cell memory formation after mild COVID-19. TCRdb processed the 5' RACE reads anew with MiXCR; each CDR3 protein has one entry. The sample has fewer than 60,000 distinct CDR3 sequences; roughly 26% are singletons. Source material: PBMCs or a T cell subset sorted from them (not recorded which). The receptor source for this set is a man aged 18 to 35 who had mild COVID-19 (a few samples of this study predate the infection). Cell type and time point are not known.

The chain uses TRBV7-6 and TRBJ2-3; 15 nucleotides match TRBD2. The CDR3 has 18 residues. Germline CDR1 reads SGHVS; CDR2 reads FNYEAQ. V was pared by 6 bases and J by 0 bases, with 7 bases of the junction left unmatched. The CDR3, as DNA: TGTGCCAGCAGGAGGACTAGCGGGGGGGCGTCTAGCACAGATACGCAGTATTTT. Amino acids: CASRRTSGGASSTDTQYF.

The CDR3 loop is CASSPPGIRYQETQYF. DNA of the CDR3: TGTGCCAGCAGCCCCCCTGGGATCCGCTACCAAGAGACCCAGTACTTC. The V call is TRBV7-8, the J call TRBJ2-5; D is unresolved. Germline CDR1 SGHVS, CDR2 FQNEAQ. V was clipped by 5 bases and J by 0 bases, with 16 bases between them. The CDR3 runs 16 residues.

The table lists this clonotype with a few counts. The chain has TRBV6-5 and TRBJ2-1; the match to TRBD1 covers 8 bases. The CDR3 runs to 15 residues. Trimming removed 2 bases from V and 4 bases from J; junction bases left unmatched: 4. Germline V gene sequence: CDR1 MNHEY, CDR2 SVGAGI. CDR3 sequence: CASSYRTGRYNEQFF. CDR3 nucleotide sequence: TGTGCCAGCAGTTACCGGACAGGGAGGTACAATGAGCAGTTCTTC.

There are a few counts of this clonotype. The genes are TRBV6-1 and TRBJ2-7; D gene ambiguous. Per germline, CDR1 MNHNS and CDR2 SASEGT. The CDR3 loop spans 13 amino acids. Trimming removed 3 bases at V and 3 bases at J, with 9 bases between. The CDR3 coding sequence is TGTGCCAGCAGTGATGACGGGTACTACGAGCAGTACGTC. It translates to CASSDDGYYEQYV.

The chain carries TRBV6-5 and TRBJ2-3; possibly TRBD1 for D (6 bases). The ends were cut back, 5 bases at V and 4 bases at J, with 16 bases in the middle. The V gene's germline CDR1 is MNHEY and CDR2 SVGAGI. The CDR3 sequence is 15 residues long. The CDR3 is CASSPGTLGPDTQYF. CDR3 DNA: TGTGCCAGCAGTCCCGGGACATTGGGCCCAGATACGCAGTATTTT.

The V call is TRBV6-2 or TRBV6-3, the J call TRBJ1-1, with a weak D call TRBD1 (5 bases). Trimming removed 3 bases from V and 1 base from J, with 21 bases in between. CDR3 size: 18 residues. CDR1 is MNHEY, CDR2 SVGEGT, per germline. As DNA, the CDR3 is TGTGCCAGCAGTTATTCCAAGGGCGGGGGTCTTTCGAACACTGAAGCTTTCTTT. Translated, it gives CASSYSKGGGLSNTEAFF.

A few counts support this clonotype. This sequence joins TRBV27 and TRBJ2-7; D ambiguous. Germline-derived CDR1 and CDR2 are MNHEY and SMNVEV (reference sequence). The CDR3 has 11 residues. Trimming left V 11 bases short and J 4 bases short, with 12 bases between. The DNA of the CDR3 is TGTGCCCGCGTGGGGAATTACGAGCAGTACTTC. This codes for CARVGNYEQYF.

The chain links TRBV4-3 to TRBJ1-2; D might be TRBD1 (5 bases). V was pared by 0 bases and J by 3 bases, with 14 bases between. Per germline, CDR1 LGHNA and CDR2 YSLEER. This CDR3 spans 16 amino acids. The CDR3: CASSQDWGKGYYGYTF. CDR3 nucleotide sequence: TGCGCCAGCAGCCAAGACTGGGGGAAAGGATACTATGGCTACACCTTC.

The J gene is TRBJ1-6, the V gene TRBV7-6; maybe TRBD1 (5 bases). Looked up from germline, CDR1 is SGHVS and CDR2 is FNYEAQ. The CDR3 runs to 14 residues. V was trimmed by 3 bases and J by 6 bases, leaving 9 bases between them. The CDR3 DNA is TGTGCCAGCAGCTTCGGGGCAGCTAATTCACCCCTCCACTTT. Protein sequence: CASSFGAANSPLHF.

In its sample, this clonotype was seen a few times. The J gene is TRBJ1-1, the V gene TRBV29-1; D is undetermined. Per germline, CDR1 SQVTM and CDR2 ANQGSEA. The V end lost 1 base, the J end lost 6 bases, and 15 bases lay between the germline ends. This CDR3 is built from 14 residues. CDR3 amino acids: CSVEVPNLGAEAFF. DNA for the CDR3: TGCAGCGTTGAAGTCCCAAACCTTGGCGCTGAAGCTTTCTTT. Full variable domain (outside the CDR3, taken from reference TRBV29-1 and TRBJ1-1): SAVISQKPSRDICQRGTSLTIQCQVDSQVTMMFWYRQQPGQSLTLIATANQGSEATYESGFVIDKFPISRPNLTFSTLTVSNMSPEDSSIYLCSVEVPNLGAEAFFGQGTRLTVV.

The CDR3 loop reads CASSARGRTDTQYF. CDR3 DNA: TGCGCCAGCAGCGCTAGGGGGCGCACAGATACGCAGTATTTT. The V and J genes are TRBV5-1 and TRBJ2-3, with 7 bases that match TRBD1. The germline V gene encodes CDR1 SGHRS and CDR2 YFSETQ. Trimming cost V 4 bases and J 1 base; bases outside gene matches: 3. The CDR3 totals 14 residues.

The rearrangement uses TRBV6-2 or TRBV6-3 and TRBJ2-7, with D perhaps TRBD1 or TRBD2 (5 bases each). From germline, CDR1 is MNHEY and CDR2 SVGEGT. The CDR3 spans 11 residues. V lost 9 bases and J 4 bases, leaving 10 bases between the germline ends. The CDR3 spells CASLGAYEQYF. DNA for the CDR3: TGTGCCAGTCTCGGGGCATACGAGCAGTACTTC.

The table lists this clonotype with a few counts. The V gene is TRBV11-1, the J gene TRBJ2-7; perhaps TRBD1 as D (6 bases). Trimming left V 4 bases short and J 6 bases short, with 19 bases between. Per the germline V gene, CDR1 is SGHAT and CDR2 is FQDESV (reference sequence). The CDR3 loop spans 15 amino acids. CDR3: CASSSLDSEGFEQYF. CDR3 in DNA: TGTGCCAGCAGCTCTCTGGACAGCGAAGGGTTCGAGCAGTACTTC.

This clonotype was detected only a few times. The chain combines TRBV6-5 with TRBJ2-1, with D possibly TRBD1 on 6 matching bases. V was shortened by 5 bases and J by 10 bases, with 12 bases between the two germline ends. From germline, CDR1 is MNHEY and CDR2 SVGAGI. The CDR3 covers 12 residues. The CDR3, as DNA: TGTGCCAGCAGTCCCGACAGGTCCGAGCAGTTCTTC. Protein product: CASSPDRSEQFF.

Only a few counts were recorded for this clonotype. CDR3 coding DNA: TGTGCCAGCAGTGCAGGGACAGGAATTTACGAGCAGTACTTC. Translation gives CASSAGTGIYEQYF. The J gene is TRBJ2-7, the V gene TRBV6-5, with 8 positions matching TRBD1. The ends lost 5 bases at V and 4 bases at J; junction bases unmatched: 7. The CDR3 totals 14 residues. CDR1 and CDR2 (germline): MNHEY, SVGAGI.

This clonotype is judged large (0.1 to 1%). The chain combines TRBV9 with TRBJ2-5; the D gene is possibly TRBD2 (6 bases). V lost 0 bases and J 3 bases, leaving 9 bases between the germline ends. The CDR3 has 14 amino acids. Germline loops: CDR1 SGDLS, CDR2 YYNGEE. The CDR3 loop is CASSVAGVEETQYF. CDR3 sequence (DNA): TGTGCCAGCAGCGTAGCGGGGGTTGAAGAGACCCAGTACTTC.

This sequence joins TRBV2 and TRBJ2-7, with TRBD2 matching over 8 bases. Germline CDR1 SNHLY, CDR2 FYNNEI. The CDR3 contains 16 residues. V gave up 4 bases and J gave up 2 bases; unmatched junction bases: 10. Here the CDR3 reads CASSVEIAGTTYEQYV. CDR3 in DNA: TGTGCCAGCAGTGTTGAGATAGCGGGGACTACCTACGAGCAGTACGTC.

The gene calls are TRBV6-5 and TRBJ1-5; perhaps TRBD1 as D (6 bases). Germline V lookup: CDR1 MNHEY, CDR2 SVGAGI. Trimming took 5 bases from V and 6 from J, leaving 14 bases between them. The CDR3 is 14 residues long. CDR3 coding DNA: TGTGCCAGCAGTCATCCAGGGGCTGGTCAGCCCCAGCATTTT. This translates into CASSHPGAGQPQHF.

The rearrangement joins TRBV7-2 to TRBJ2-7, with D possibly matching TRBD2 (6 bases). Germline assignment: CDR1 SGHTA and CDR2 FQGNSA. The V gene lost 0 bases and the J gene lost 1 base, with 10 bases spanning the gap. This CDR3 region has 15 residues. The CDR3 reads CASSLAPRDSYEQYF. The CDR3 DNA reads as TGTGCCAGCAGCTTAGCGCCGCGGGATTCCTACGAGCAGTACTTC.

This chain uses TRBV12-3 or TRBV12-4 with TRBJ2-7; D call uncertain. V shed 1 base and J shed 2 bases, with 3 bases lying between them. This CDR3 has 12 residues. The CDR3 spells CASSLDPYEQYF. The CDR3 bases are TGTGCCAGCAGTTTAGACCCCTACGAGCAGTACTTC.

This clonotype was picked up a small number of times. V usage is TRBV5-6 and J usage is TRBJ2-5; D is possibly TRBD1 or TRBD2 (5 bases each). Looked up from germline, CDR1 is SGHDT and CDR2 is YYEEEE. This CDR3 contains 14 residues. Trimming removed 4 bases at V and 2 bases at J, with 12 bases between. The CDR3 DNA reads as TGTGCCAGCAGCGGGACCCAGGGTCAAGAGACCCAGTACTTC. Encoded protein: CASSGTQGQETQYF.

This clonotype was seen more than once but under ten times. This chain links TRBV5-1 with TRBJ2-1, with D possibly TRBD1 on 6 matching bases. V lost 2 bases and J 5 bases, leaving 14 bases between the germline ends. Germline values: CDR1 SGHRS, CDR2 YFSETQ. The CDR3 runs to 15 residues. DNA of the CDR3: TGCGCCAGCAGCTTCGTTCAGGGGCCAAACAATGAGCAGTTCTTC. This encodes CASSFVQGPNNEQFF.

V is TRBV27 and J is TRBJ2-3; 9 bases map to TRBD2. In germline, CDR1 is MNHEY, CDR2 SMNVEV (reference sequence). The CDR3 extends over 16 amino acids. V lost 1 base to trimming and J lost 2 bases; unmatched junction nucleotides: 4. The CDR3 sequence: CASSLLVAGATDTQYF. The CDR3 nucleotides are TGTGCCAGCAGTTTATTGGTAGCGGGAGCCACAGATACGCAGTATTTT.